This TCR beta chain was captured in a study of blood T cells in healthy people across ages. Findings of the study overall: The study found more naive CD4+ cells and higher diversity in long-lived than aged donors.

In regard to this clonotype: Its specificity is not known.

The germline V gene has CDR1 SGHRS and CDR2 YFSETQ. The CDR3 is 13 amino acids. The V gene lost 2 bases and the J gene lost 7 bases, with 13 bases spanning the gap. Then a second PCR, running about 6 to 12 cycles, was carried out with a sample-barcoded 5' primer and a J-beta primer mix. Each TCR beta cDNA got a 12-nucleotide random molecular identifier. TCRdb independently ran MiXCR on the 5' RACE reads; one entry per CDR3 protein. The sample records hundreds of thousands of distinct CDR3 sequences, under 30% being singletons. V and J are TRBV5-1 and TRBJ2-7; D not certain. The sample consisted of blood. The sequence was obtained from a woman aged 80 or older in good health. The CDR3 region is CASSFLISNEQYF. DNA for the CDR3: TGCGCCAGCAGCTTCCTCATTAGCAATGAGCAGTACTTC.